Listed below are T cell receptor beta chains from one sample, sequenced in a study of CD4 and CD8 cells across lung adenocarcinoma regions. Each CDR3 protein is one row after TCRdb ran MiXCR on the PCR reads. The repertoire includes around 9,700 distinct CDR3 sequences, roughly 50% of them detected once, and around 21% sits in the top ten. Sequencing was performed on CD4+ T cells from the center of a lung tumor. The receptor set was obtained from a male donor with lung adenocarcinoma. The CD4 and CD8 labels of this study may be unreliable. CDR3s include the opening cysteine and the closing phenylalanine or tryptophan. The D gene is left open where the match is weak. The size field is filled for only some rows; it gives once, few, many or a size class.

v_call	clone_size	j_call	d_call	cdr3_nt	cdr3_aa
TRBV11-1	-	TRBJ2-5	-	TGTGCCAGCAGCTACGGGTTGCAAGAGACCCAGTACTTC	CASSYGLQETQYF
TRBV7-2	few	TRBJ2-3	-	TGTGCCAGCAGCTTAACGACTTCCCCGGCGTGGAGCGATCCTAGCACAGATACGCAGTATTTT	CASSLTTSPAWSDPSTDTQYF
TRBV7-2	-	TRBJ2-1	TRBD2	TGTGCCAGCAGCTTGGGGACTAGGAAAGAGACCCAGTTCTTC	CASSLGTRKETQFF
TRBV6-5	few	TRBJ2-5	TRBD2	TGTGCCAGCAGTTCCAGCGGGGTAGCGGGGGGCCGAGGCACAGATACCCAGTACTTC	CASSSSGVAGGRGTDTQYF
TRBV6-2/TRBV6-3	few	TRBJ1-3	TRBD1	TGTGCCAGCAGTTACTCGGACAGGGGGCTTTTTGGAAACACCATATATTTT	CASSYSDRGLFGNTIYF
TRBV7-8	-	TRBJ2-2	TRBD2	TGTGCCAGCAGCGAACGAAGAGGGACTAGGACCCGTACCGGGGAGCTGTTTTTT	CASSERRGTRTRTGELFF
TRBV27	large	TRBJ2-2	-	TGTGCCAGCAAAAGGGTAGGGGGCACCGGGGAGCTGTTTTTT	CASKRVGGTGELFF
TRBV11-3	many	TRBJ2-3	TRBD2	TGTGCCAGCAGCTCCGGGACTAGCGGAAGATCAGATACGCAGTATTTT	CASSSGTSGRSDTQYF
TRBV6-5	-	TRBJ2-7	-	TGTGCCAGCAGTTACCCCGGAGGCGAGCAGTACTTC	CASSYPGGEQYF
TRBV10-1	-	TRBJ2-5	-	TGCGCGGGCTACGGGGGCCGTGACAAAGAGACCCAGTACTTC	CAGYGGRDKETQYF
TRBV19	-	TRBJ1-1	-	TGTGCCAGTAGTTGGTCGAACAGCCAGAACACTGAAGCTTTCTTT	CASSWSNSQNTEAFF
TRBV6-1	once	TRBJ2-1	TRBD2	TGTGCCAGCAGTGATAGTCTAGCGGCGGCACAGTTCTTC	CASSDSLAAAQFF
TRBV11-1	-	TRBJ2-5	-	TGTGCCAGCCTGGCGGGAGATGGGGGGGGCGGGGGCGGCGACACAGAGACCCAGTACTTT	CASLAGDGGGGGGDTETQYF
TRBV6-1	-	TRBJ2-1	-	TGTGCCAGCACCCCGGTCGGGGGCGCCTACAATAAGCAGTTCTTT	CASTPVGGAYNKQFF
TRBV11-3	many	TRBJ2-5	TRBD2	TGTGCCAGCAGCCCCCGACTAGCGGGAGGTGAGACCCAGTACTTC	CASSPRLAGGETQYF
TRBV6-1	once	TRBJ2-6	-	TGTGCCAGCAGTGAAGGGGGGTCTGGGGCCTACGTCCTGTCCTTC	CASSEGGSGAYVLSF
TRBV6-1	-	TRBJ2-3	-	TGTGCCAGCACGGTGCCTGGCACCGACACGCTGTCTTTC	CASTVPGTDTLSF
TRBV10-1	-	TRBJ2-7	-	TGCGCCAGCAGTGAGTCGAGAGAGCGCGAGCAGTACTTC	CASSESREREQYF
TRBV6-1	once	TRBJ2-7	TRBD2	TGTGCCAGCACCTCCGCGGGACTAGCGGGGATAACTAACACAGATACGCAGTACTTC	CASTSAGLAGITNTDTQYF
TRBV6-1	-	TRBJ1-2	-	TGTGCCAGCAGTGAAGAAGCCTACGTGGACTATGGCTACACCTTC	CASSEEAYVDYGYTF
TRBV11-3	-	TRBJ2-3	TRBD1	TGTGCCAGGAGCTTTGGGCAGGGGGCCAAAGAGACGCAGTATTTT	CARSFGQGAKETQYF
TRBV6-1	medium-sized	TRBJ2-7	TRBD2	TGTGCCAGCAGTGATTCGGGGGTCGGGAGGGACGAGCAGTACTTC	CASSDSGVGRDEQYF
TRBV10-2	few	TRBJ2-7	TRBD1	TGCGCCAGCAGTGACCGGGACAGTTACTACGAGCAGTACTTC	CASSDRDSYYEQYF
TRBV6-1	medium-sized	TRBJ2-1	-	TGTGCCAGCAGTGAAGGGTACAGGGTGGGCAATGAGCAGTTCTTC	CASSEGYRVGNEQFF
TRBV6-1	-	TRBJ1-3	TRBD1	TGTGCCAGCAGTCGAACTGGGACAGACGGAAACACCATATATTTT	CASSRTGTDGNTIYF
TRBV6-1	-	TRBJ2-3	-	TGTGCCAGCAGCCGCGGGACTCTTGCGGAAGATATTCAGTACTTT	CASSRGTLAEDIQYF
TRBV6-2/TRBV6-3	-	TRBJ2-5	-	TGTGCCAGCAGTTCCCCAGATACCCAGTACTTT	CASSSPDTQYF
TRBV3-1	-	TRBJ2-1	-	TGTGCCAGCAGCCAAGGGAAGGACAATGAGCAGTTCTTC	CASSQGKDNEQFF
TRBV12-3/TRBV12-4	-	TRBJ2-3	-	TGTGCCAGGGGTTCAGGGACCGGCGGCAAAGATACCCAGTATTTT	CARGSGTGGKDTQYF
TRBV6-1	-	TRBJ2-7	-	TGTGTCACGGGGCGGGACCCGAAAAATACGCAGTACTTC	CVTGRDPKNTQYF
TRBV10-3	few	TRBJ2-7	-	TGTGCCATCAGTGACGGGAACTCCTACGAGCAGTACTTC	CAISDGNSYEQYF
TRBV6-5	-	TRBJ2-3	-	TGTGCCAGCAGTTCCCCGCTTCGGGGACCAGGGGGGGGATCCACAGACACGCAGTATTTT	CASSSPLRGPGGGSTDTQYF
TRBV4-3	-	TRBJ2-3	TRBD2	TGCGCCAGCAGCCAAGTCGGGACTAGCGGCACAGATACGCAGTATTTT	CASSQVGTSGTDTQYF
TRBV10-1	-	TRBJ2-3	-	TGCGCCAGCAGTGAGGGGCGGCTTGGCACAGACACGCAGTATTTT	CASSEGRLGTDTQYF
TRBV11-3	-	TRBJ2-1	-	TGTGCCAGCAGCTTAGAACAGGGAGTAATACGTGAGCAGTTCTTC	CASSLEQGVIREQFF
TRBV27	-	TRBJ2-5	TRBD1	TGTGCCAGCAGTTTACTTCGGGACAGGGGGCGCCGGGAGACCCAGTACTTC	CASSLLRDRGRRETQYF
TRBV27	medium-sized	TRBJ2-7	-	TGTGCCAGCAGTTTACGTCCGGGTGTAGAGTACGAGCAGTACTTC	CASSLRPGVEYEQYF
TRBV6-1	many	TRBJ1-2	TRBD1	TGTGCCAGCAGTGAAGGACAGGGAACGCGGGGCTACACCTTC	CASSEGQGTRGYTF
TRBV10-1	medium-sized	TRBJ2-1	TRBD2	TGCGCCAGCAGTGTTCGGGGCGGGGGGGCGGGTGAGCAGTTCTTC	CASSVRGGGAGEQFF
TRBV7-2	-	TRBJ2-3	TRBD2	TGTGCGGGCAGCGGGGGCGGTGGCACAGAGACCCAGTATTTT	CAGSGGGGTETQYF
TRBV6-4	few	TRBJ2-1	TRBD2	TGTGCCAGCAGTGCGAGCGGGGAGACCGATGAGCAGTTCTTC	CASSASGETDEQFF
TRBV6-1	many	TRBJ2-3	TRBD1	TGTGCCAGCACCTATTCCGGACAGGGCACAGGGACGCAGTATTTT	CASTYSGQGTGTQYF
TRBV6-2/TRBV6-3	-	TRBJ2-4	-	TGTGCCAGCAGTTACTCTCCGGAGGGGGCCAAAAACATTCAGTACTTC	CASSYSPEGAKNIQYF
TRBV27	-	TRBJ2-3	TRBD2	TGTGCCAGCAGAAAAACGGGACTAGCGGGTCGCACAGATACGCAGTATTTT	CASRKTGLAGRTDTQYF
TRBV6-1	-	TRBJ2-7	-	TGTGCCAGCATGAGAACCTACGAGCAGTACTTC	CASMRTYEQYF
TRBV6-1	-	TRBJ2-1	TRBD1	TGTGCCAGCAGTCCTGGACAGGGTAAGCAGTTCTTC	CASSPGQGKQFF
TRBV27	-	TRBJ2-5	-	TGTGCCAGCAGTTTAGGTCCCAGTCAAGAGACCCAGTACTTC	CASSLGPSQETQYF
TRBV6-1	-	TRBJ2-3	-	TGTGCCAGCGGGGGGGCCGGGGGCTCGCACCCAGAGACGCAGTACTTT	CASGGAGGSHPETQYF